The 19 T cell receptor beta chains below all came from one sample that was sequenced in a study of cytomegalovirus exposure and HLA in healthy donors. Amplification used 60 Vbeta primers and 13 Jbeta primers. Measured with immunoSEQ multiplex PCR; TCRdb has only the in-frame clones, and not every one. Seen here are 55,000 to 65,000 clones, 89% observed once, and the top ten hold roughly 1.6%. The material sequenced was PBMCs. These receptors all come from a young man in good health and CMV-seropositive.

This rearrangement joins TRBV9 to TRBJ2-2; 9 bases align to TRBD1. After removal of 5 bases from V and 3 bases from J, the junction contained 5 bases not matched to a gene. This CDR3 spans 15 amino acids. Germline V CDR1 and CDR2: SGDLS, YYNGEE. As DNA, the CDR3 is TGTGCCAGCAGACCGGGACAGGGCGACACCGGGGAGCTGTTTTTT. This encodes CASRPGQGDTGELFF.

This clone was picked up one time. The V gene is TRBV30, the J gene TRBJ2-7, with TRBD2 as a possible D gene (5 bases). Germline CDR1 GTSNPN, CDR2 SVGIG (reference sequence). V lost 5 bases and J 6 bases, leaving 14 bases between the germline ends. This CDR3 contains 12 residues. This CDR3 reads CAWGRVISEQYF. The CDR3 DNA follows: TGTGCCTGGGGGCGGGTAATCAGCGAGCAGTACTTC.

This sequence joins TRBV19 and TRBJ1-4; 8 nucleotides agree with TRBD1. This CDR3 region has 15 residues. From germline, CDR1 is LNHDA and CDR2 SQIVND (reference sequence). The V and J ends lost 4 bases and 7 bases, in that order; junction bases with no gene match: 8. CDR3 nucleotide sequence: TGTGCCAGTAGTACGTTAACAGGGGGGGCTGAAAAACTGTTTTTT. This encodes CASSTLTGGAEKLFF.

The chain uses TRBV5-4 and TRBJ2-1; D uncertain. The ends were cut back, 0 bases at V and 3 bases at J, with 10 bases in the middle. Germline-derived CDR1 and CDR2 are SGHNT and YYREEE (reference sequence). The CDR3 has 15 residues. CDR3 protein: CASSLGPPSYNEQFF. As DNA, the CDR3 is TGTGCCAGCAGCTTGGGACCTCCTAGCTACAATGAGCAGTTCTTC.

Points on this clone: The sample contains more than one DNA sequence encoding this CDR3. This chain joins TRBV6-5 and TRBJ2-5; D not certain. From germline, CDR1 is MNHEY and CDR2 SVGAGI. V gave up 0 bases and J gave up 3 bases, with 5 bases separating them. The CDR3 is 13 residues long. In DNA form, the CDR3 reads TGTGCCAGCAGTTACTCTACAGAAGAGACCCAGTACTTC. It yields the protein CASSYSTEETQYF.

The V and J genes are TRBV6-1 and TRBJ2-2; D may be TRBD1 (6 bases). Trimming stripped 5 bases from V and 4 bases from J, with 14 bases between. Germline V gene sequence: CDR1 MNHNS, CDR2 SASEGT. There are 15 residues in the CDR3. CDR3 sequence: CASSLHGTLTGELFF. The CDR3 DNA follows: TGTGCCAGCAGTCTCCACGGGACACTCACCGGGGAGCTGTTTTTT.

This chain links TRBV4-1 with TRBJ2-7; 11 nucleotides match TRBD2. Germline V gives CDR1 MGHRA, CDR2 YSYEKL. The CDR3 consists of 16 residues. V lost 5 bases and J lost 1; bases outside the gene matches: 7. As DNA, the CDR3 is TGCGCCAGCAGCGATCCAGGACTAGCGGGTTCCTACGAGCAGTACTTC. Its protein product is CASSDPGLAGSYEQYF.

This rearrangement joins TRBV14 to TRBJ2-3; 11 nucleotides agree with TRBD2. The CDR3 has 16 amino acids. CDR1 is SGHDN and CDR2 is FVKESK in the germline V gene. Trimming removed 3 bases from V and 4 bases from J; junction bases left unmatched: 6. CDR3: CASSHTLLAGADTQYF. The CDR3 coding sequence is TGTGCCAGCAGCCATACTTTACTAGCGGGAGCAGATACGCAGTATTTT.

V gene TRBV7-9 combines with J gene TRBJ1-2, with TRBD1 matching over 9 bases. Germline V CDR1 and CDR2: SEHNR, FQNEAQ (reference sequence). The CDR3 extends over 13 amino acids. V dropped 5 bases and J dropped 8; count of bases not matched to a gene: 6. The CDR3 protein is CASSPGTGRGYTF. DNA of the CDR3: TGTGCCAGCAGCCCAGGGACAGGGCGCGGCTACACCTTC.

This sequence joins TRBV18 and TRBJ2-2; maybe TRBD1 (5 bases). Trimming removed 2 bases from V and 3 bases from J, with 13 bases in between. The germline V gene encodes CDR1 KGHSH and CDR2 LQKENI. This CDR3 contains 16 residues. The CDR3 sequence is CASSPRARVDTGELFF. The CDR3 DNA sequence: TGTGCCAGCTCACCAAGGGCCAGGGTGGACACCGGGGAGCTGTTTTTT.

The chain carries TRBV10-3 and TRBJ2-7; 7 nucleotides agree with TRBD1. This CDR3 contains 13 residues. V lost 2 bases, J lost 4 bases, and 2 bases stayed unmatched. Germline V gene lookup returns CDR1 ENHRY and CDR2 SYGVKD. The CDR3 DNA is TGTGCCATCAGTGAGGGGGACAGTTACGAGCAGTACTTC. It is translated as CAISEGDSYEQYF.

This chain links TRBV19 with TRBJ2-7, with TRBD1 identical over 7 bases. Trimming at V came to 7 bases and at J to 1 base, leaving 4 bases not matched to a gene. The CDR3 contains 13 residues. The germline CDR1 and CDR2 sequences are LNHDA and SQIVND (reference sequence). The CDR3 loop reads CASKGTDSYEQYF. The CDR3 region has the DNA TGTGCCAGTAAGGGGACAGATTCCTACGAGCAGTACTTC.

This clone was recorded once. The DNA for the CDR3 is TGTGCCAGCAGCTCGGGACATCCGAGGGATCAGCCCCAGCATTTT. It specifies CASSSGHPRDQPQHF. This chain joins TRBV12-1 and TRBJ1-5; TRBD1 reflects the table's D call only, with no check against the DNA. TRBV12-1 is a documented pseudogene. The CDR3 has 15 residues.

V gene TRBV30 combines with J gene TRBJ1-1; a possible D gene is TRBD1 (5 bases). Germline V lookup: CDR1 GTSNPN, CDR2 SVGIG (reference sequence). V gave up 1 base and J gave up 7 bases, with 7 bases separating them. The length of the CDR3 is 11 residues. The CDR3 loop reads CAWSETVEAFF. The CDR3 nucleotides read TGTGCCTGGAGTGAGACAGTTGAAGCTTTCTTT.

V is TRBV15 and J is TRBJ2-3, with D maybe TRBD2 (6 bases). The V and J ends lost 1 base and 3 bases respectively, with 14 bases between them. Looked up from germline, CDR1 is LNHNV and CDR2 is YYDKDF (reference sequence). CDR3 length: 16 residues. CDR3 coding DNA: TGTGCCACCAGCAGAGCGTTAGCGGATGGGACAGATACGCAGTATTTT. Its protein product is CATSRALADGTDTQYF.

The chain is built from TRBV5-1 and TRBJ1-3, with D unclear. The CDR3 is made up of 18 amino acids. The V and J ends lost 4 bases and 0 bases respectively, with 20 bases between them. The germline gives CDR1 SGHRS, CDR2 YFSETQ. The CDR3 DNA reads TGCGCCAGCAGCCCCTCGAAGCACAGTGCACCCTCTGGAAACACCATATATTTT. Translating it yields CASSPSKHSAPSGNTIYF.

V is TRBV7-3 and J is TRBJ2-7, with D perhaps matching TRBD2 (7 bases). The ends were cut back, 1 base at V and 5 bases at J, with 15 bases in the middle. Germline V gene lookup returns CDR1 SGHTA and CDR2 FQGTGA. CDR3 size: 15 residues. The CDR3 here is CASSLMGGQGHEQYF. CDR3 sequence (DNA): TGTGCCAGCAGCTTAATGGGGGGGCAAGGACACGAGCAGTACTTC.

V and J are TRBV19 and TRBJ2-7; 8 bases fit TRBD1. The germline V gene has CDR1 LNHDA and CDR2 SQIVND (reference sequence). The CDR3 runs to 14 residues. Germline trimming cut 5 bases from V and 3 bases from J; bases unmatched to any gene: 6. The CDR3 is CASSPGTGDYEQYF. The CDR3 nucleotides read TGTGCCAGTAGTCCTGGGACAGGAGACTACGAGCAGTACTTC.

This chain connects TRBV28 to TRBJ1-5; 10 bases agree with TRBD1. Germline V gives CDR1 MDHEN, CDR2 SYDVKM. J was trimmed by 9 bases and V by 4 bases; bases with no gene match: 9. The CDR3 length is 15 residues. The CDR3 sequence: CASSSPGQGIRPQHF. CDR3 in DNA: TGTGCCAGCAGTTCCCCGGGACAGGGGATTCGGCCCCAGCATTTT.